This T cell receptor (beta chain) was recorded in a study of blood T cell repertoires in COVID-19. At the level of the study: Acute and convalescent COVID-19 samples came from the United States, Italy and Spain. T cells, B-cell-depleted T cells, or PBMCs supplied cDNA or gDNA.

In the study's own analysis: Amplifying reference gene primers gave estimates of nucleated cell counts. The table came from immunoSEQ multiplex PCR; TCRdb's copy has only in-frame clones and leaves some out. V and J calls and clone size are those listed in that table; D and trimming were worked out from the DNA. The sample shows about 66,000 clones, around 83% of them seen only once. The CDR3 runs 11 residues. The germline V gene has CDR1 GTSNPN and CDR2 SVGIG (reference sequence). V dropped 0 bases and J dropped 6 bases, with 4 bases sitting between them. The sequenced material came from peripheral blood. V usage is TRBV30 and J usage is TRBJ2-3; D is uncertain. This TCR came from a man in his fifties or sixties with active COVID-19. The CDR3 reads CAWSVGDTQYF. The CDR3 DNA follows: TGTGCCTGGAGTGTCGGGGATACGCAGTATTTT.